Below are 14 T cell receptor beta chains sequenced from a single sample in a study of CD8+CD57+ T cells in acquired aplastic anemia. Study-wide points: CD8+CD57+ cells showed decreased diversity compared with total CD4+ and CD8+ cells in patients.

Profiling of TCR beta VDJ combinations and CDR3 sequences used genomic DNA as template. TCRdb passed the reads through MiXCR, listing each CDR3 protein once. This repertoire shows about 21,000 distinct CDR3 sequences, about two fifths found once; its top ten account for about 90%. The antigens for these receptors are not known. An expansion of CD8+CD57+ cells by flow cytometry had been shown in patients chosen for sequencing. Sequencing was carried out using CD8+CD57+ T cells sorted from PBMCs. Subset denoted: bead-enriched CD8+CD57+ effector memory T cells from SAA patients. The source of these receptors is a human donor with aplastic anemia.

In DNA, the CDR3 is TGCAGTGCTAGATCCGGGACTAGCGGGTATGACTCCTACGAGCAGTACTTC. Translated: CSARSGTSGYDSYEQYF. The chain has TRBV20-1 and TRBJ2-7, with 12 bases that match TRBD2. Looked up from germline, CDR1 is DFQATT and CDR2 is SNEGSKA (reference sequence). This CDR3 has 17 residues. Losses at the gene ends were 2 bases for V and 0 bases for J; bases not matched to a gene: 8.

This chain joins TRBV9 and TRBJ2-1; the D gene is possibly TRBD2 (6 bases). Germline V gene sequence: CDR1 SGDLS, CDR2 YYNGEE. This CDR3 is 15 amino acids long. Trimming removed 4 bases at V and 4 bases at J, with 15 bases between. The CDR3 loop is CASSSPGTGYNEQFF. The CDR3 DNA follows: TGTGCCAGCAGCAGCCCCGGGACTGGATACAATGAGCAGTTCTTC.

The chain has TRBV5-8 and TRBJ1-4; TRBD1 matches at 7 bases. The CDR3 sequence is 15 residues long. From germline, CDR1 is SGHTS and CDR2 YDEGEE. V was pared by 2 bases and J by 6 bases, with 7 bases of the junction left unmatched. The CDR3 sequence is CASSFGRQGDEKLFF. CDR3 DNA sequence: TGTGCCAGCAGCTTTGGTCGACAGGGAGATGAAAAACTGTTTTTT.

Note on this clonotype: The junction shows a germline mismatch at one end, possibly a read error. CDR3 sequence: CASRDWTDSNFGYTF. For the CDR3, the DNA is TGTGCCAGTAGGGATTGGACAGATTCTAACTTTGGCTACACCTTC. This rearrangement joins TRBV19 to TRBJ1-2; D may be TRBD1 (6 bases). Germline lookup yields CDR1 LNHDA and CDR2 SQIVND (reference sequence). This CDR3 contains 15 residues.

The chain is built from TRBV7-6 and TRBJ1-4; D is unresolved. The CDR3 is 15 amino acids. Germline lookup yields CDR1 SGHVS and CDR2 FNYEAQ. The V end was cut by 3 bases, the J end by 0 bases, with 8 bases between. CDR3 loop: CASSLSEATNEKLFF. CDR3 DNA: TGTGCCAGCAGCTTGTCTGAGGCAACTAATGAAAAACTGTTTTTT.

This clonotype was seen a single time. The CDR3 DNA is TGTGCCAGCAGTTACGGGGAAGTTGCGCCCCAGCATTTT. Its translation is CASSYGEVAPQHF. The J gene is TRBJ1-5, the V gene TRBV6-2 or TRBV6-3; unclear D gene. The germline gives CDR1 MNHEY, CDR2 SVGEGT. Trimming pared 2 bases from V and 9 bases from J, leaving 11 bases between. The CDR3 covers 13 residues.

The V and J genes are TRBV25-1 and TRBJ1-1; TRBD1 might be the D (6 bases). Trimming stripped 11 bases from V and 3 bases from J, with 13 bases between. Germline V gene sequence: CDR1 MGHDK, CDR2 SYGVNS. CDR3 length equals 12 residues. The CDR3 DNA follows: TGTGCCGGGGGGGGGGCTGACACTGAAGCTTTCTTT. It translates to CAGGGADTEAFF.

This clonotype has a handful of counts. The chain couples TRBV9 to TRBJ2-3; 11 nucleotides match TRBD2. CDR3 length equals 15 residues. Germline V CDR1 and CDR2: SGDLS, YYNGEE. V gave up 3 bases and J gave up 5 bases; unmatched junction bases: 5. The CDR3 is CASSETSGSQDTQYF. The CDR3 nucleotides read TGTGCCAGCAGCGAAACTAGCGGGAGTCAAGATACGCAGTATTTT.

The table lists this clonotype with a few counts. The chain employs TRBV24-1 and TRBJ2-7; 8 nucleotides line up with TRBD1. The CDR3 runs 14 residues. Germline V gene data show CDR1 as KGHDR and CDR2 as SFDVKD. V was clipped by 7 bases and J by 0 bases; unmatched bases: 4. The CDR3 DNA is TGTGCCACCAGGCCGGGACAGGTCTCCTACGAGCAGTACTTC. Amino acids: CATRPGQVSYEQYF.

This clonotype turned up a few times. The chain links TRBV15 to TRBJ2-7; TRBD1 matches 10 bases. V shed 3 bases, J shed 5 bases, and the junction held 4 bases outside the gene matches. CDR3 length: 14 residues. CDR1 is LNHNV, CDR2 YYDKDF, per germline (reference sequence). This chain's CDR3 is CATSSWDRGHEQYF. In DNA, the CDR3 is TGTGCCACCAGCAGCTGGGACAGGGGACACGAGCAGTACTTC.

This clonotype was picked up one time. This may be a read error, as it is one base from a much larger clone. The chain couples TRBV20-1 to TRBJ1-5, with 9 nucleotides matching TRBD1. The CDR3 contains 13 residues. Germline CDR1 reads DFQATT; CDR2 reads SNEGSKA (reference sequence). The J segment lost 4 bases and the V segment lost 6 bases, leaving 4 bases of the junction unmatched. CDR3 coding DNA: TGCAGTGCGACCGGGACAGGGAATCAGCCCCAGCATTTT. As protein: CSATGTGNQPQHF.

About this clonotype: One end of the junction is discordant with germline, which a read error may explain. This sequence joins TRBV10-3 and TRBJ1-6; D is unclear. The germline V gene has CDR1 ENHRY and CDR2 SYGVKD. The length of the CDR3 is 13 residues. The CDR3 DNA reads as TGTGCCAGCAGTTGTACTCTTGAGTCACCCCTCCACTTT. Its translation: CASSCTLESPLHF.

Regarding this clonotype: Its ends do not fully match the called genes, so a read error is possible. The J gene is TRBJ2-3, the V gene TRBV7-9, with 8 bases that match TRBD1. The CDR3 is 15 amino acids. Germline CDR1 is SEHNR and CDR2 is FQNEAQ (reference sequence). The CDR3 coding sequence is TGTGCCAGCAGTGATAGGGCAGGGGGCACAGATACGCGGTATTTT. This gives the protein CASSDRAGGTDTRYF.

This clonotype was seen a few times. The chain joins TRBV20-1 to TRBJ2-4; 8 positions agree with TRBD2. CDR3 length: 16 residues. CDR1 is DFQATT and CDR2 is SNEGSKA in the germline V gene (reference sequence). The junction had 11 bases not matched to a gene; V was cut back by 0 bases and J by 7 bases. Here the CDR3 DNA reads TGCAGTGCTAGAGATCCCCCCGTTAGCGGGACTAACATTCAGTACTTC. It codes for CSARDPPVSGTNIQYF.